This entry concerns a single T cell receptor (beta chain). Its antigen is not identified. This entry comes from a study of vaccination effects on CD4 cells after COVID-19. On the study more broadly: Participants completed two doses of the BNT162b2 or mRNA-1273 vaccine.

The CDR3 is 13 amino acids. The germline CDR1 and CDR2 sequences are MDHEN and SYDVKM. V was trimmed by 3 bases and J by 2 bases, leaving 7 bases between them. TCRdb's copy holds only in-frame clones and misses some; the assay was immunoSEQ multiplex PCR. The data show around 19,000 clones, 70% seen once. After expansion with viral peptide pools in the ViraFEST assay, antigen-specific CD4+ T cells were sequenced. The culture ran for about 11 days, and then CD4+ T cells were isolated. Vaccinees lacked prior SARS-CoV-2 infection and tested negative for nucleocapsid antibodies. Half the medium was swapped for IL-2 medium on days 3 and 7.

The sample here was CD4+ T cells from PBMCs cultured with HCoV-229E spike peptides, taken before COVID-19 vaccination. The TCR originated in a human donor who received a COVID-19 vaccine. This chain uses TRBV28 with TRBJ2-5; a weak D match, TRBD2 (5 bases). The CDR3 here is CASSFPGQETQYF. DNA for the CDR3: TGTGCCAGCAGTTTTCCGGGGCAAGAGACCCAGTACTTC.